These T cell receptor beta chains were read from a single sample in a study of somatic reversion in DOCK8 deficiency. TCRdb reanalysed the multiplex PCR reads using MiXCR and keeps one entry per CDR3 protein. Of several thousand distinct CDR3 sequences listed, around 23% are singletons. Sequenced material: peripheral blood. The origin of the receptors is a human donor in good health. Both conserved end residues are part of each CDR3. The D gene is left open where the match is weak. Not all rows give a size; the values are once, few, many and, for expanded clones, a class.

CDR3 DNA,CDR3 protein,J gene,clone size,CDR3 length,D gene,V gene
TGTGCCAGTAGTATAGCCGGGACAGGGTCCTACGAGCAGTACTTC,CASSIAGTGSYEQYF,TRBJ2-7,medium-sized,15,TRBD1,TRBV19
TGTGCCAGCAGCTCCCAGGGATTGATTAATTCACCCCTCCACTTT,CASSSQGLINSPLHF,TRBJ1-6,-,15,-,TRBV5-6
TGTGCCAGCAGCCCCGAGGGACAGGGGAGGAATTCACCCCTCCACTTT,CASSPEGQGRNSPLHF,TRBJ1-6,few,16,TRBD1,TRBV7-9
TGTGCCAGCAGCTTAGCGCCCGGGTTGGGGCAGCCCCAGCATTTT,CASSLAPGLGQPQHF,TRBJ1-5,large,15,-,TRBV11-2
TGCAGTGCTAGAGGGCACCCTAATTCACCCCTCCACTTT,CSARGHPNSPLHF,TRBJ1-6,-,13,-,TRBV20-1
TGTGCCAGCAGCTTAGGTTATGGAGTGGGATCATACGAGCAGTACTTC,CASSLGYGVGSYEQYF,TRBJ2-7,few,16,-,TRBV7-8
TGTGCCAGCAGTTTGACAGGCGGACGCAATCAGCCCCAGCATTTT,CASSLTGGRNQPQHF,TRBJ1-5,few,15,-,TRBV12-3/TRBV12-4
TGTGCCAGCAGCTCCCTCACAGGTCCTGACTATGGCTACACCTTC,CASSSLTGPDYGYTF,TRBJ1-2,large,15,-,TRBV5-6
TGCAGTGCTAGAGATGAGGGAGGACCCCTCTCCTATAATTCACCCCTCCACTTT,CSARDEGGPLSYNSPLHF,TRBJ1-6,-,18,-,TRBV20-1
TGTGCCAGCAGCTTTTTTCCCACCCGGGATAACTCTGGAAACACCATATATTTT,CASSFFPTRDNSGNTIYF,TRBJ1-3,few,18,-,TRBV11-2